This section outlines one T cell receptor (beta chain) sequence together with its context. Antigen unknown. This entry belongs to a study of OX40 agonist ivuxolimab in advanced cancers. Study details: Patients assigned to dose escalation were diagnosed with hepatocellular carcinoma, melanoma, renal cell or head and neck cancer. A partial response was reached by three patients: one with hepatocellular carcinoma and two with cutaneous melanoma.

Trimming removed 5 bases from V and 0 bases from J, with 4 bases in between. CDR3 length: 12 residues. Germline V gene sequence: CDR1 WSHSY, CDR2 SAAADI. Method: immunoSEQ multiplex PCR; TCRdb's copy keeps in-frame clones and lacks some. The table records 83,000 or so clones, approximately 84% of them present only once. Findings and limits, study-wide: Both CD4+ and CD8+ T cell populations in blood had undergone clonal expansion by week 6 at 0.1 to 3.0 mg/kg. CD8+ T cells were the subset that, on average, had more expanded clones than CD4+.

The V call is TRBV10-2, the J call TRBJ1-1, with D unresolved. The sample was CD4+ or CD8+ T cells sorted from blood, taken in a trial of the OX40 agonist ivuxolimab. This clonotype was sampled from an adult with an advanced solid tumor such as melanoma, head and neck, liver or kidney cancer. Here the CDR3 reads CASSIMNTEAFF. CDR3 sequence (DNA): TGCGCCAGCAGTATAATGAACACTGAAGCTTTCTTT.